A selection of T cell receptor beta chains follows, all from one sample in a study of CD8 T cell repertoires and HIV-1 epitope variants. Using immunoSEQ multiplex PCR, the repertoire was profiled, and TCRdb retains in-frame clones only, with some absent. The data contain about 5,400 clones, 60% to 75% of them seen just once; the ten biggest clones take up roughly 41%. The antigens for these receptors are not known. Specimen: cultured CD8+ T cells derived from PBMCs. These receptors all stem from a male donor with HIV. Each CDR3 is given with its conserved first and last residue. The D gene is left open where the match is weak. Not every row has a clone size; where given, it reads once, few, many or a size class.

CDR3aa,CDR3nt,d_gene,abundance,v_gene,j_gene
CASSSQLFRHEDSITEAFF,TGTGCCAGCAGTTCTCAACTCTTTCGACACGAAGATTCGATCACTGAAGCTTTCTTT,NA,NA,TRBV28,TRBJ1-1
CASSLDRSQETQYF,TGTGCCAGCAGCTTGGACAGGTCCCAAGAGACCCAGTACTTC,TRBD1,NA,TRBV11-3,TRBJ2-5
CASSELELYTEAFF,TGCGCCAGCAGTGAGTTGGAACTTTACACTGAAGCTTTCTTT,NA,NA,TRBV10-2,TRBJ1-1
CASSYSWGAGELFF,TGTGCCAGCAGTTACTCGTGGGGGGCCGGGGAGCTGTTTTTT,NA,NA,TRBV6-5,TRBJ2-2
CASSSLLTETQYF,TGCGCCAGCAGCTCCCTTCTCACGGAGACCCAGTACTTC,NA,NA,TRBV4-3,TRBJ2-5
CASSLDWQGRTEAFF,TGTGCCAGCAGCTTAGATTGGCAGGGAAGGACTGAAGCTTTCTTT,NA,NA,TRBV11-2,TRBJ1-1
CAILKGGNEQFF,TGTGCCATACTTAAGGGAGGCAATGAGCAGTTCTTC,NA,NA,TRBV10-3,TRBJ2-1
CASSYSDRLRTEAFF,TGTGCCAGCAGTTACTCGGACAGGCTTAGGACTGAAGCTTTCTTT,TRBD1,NA,TRBV6-5,TRBJ1-1
CASSLLGSGANVLTF,TGTGCCAGCAGTTTATTAGGGTCTGGGGCCAACGTCCTGACTTTC,NA,NA,TRBV27,TRBJ2-6
CASRGGQSYEQYF,TGTGCCAGCAGAGGGGGACAGTCCTACGAGCAGTACTTC,TRBD1,NA,TRBV5-4,TRBJ2-7
CASSLQGAVYGYTF,TGTGCCAGCAGCTTGCAGGGGGCGGTCTATGGCTACACCTTC,TRBD1,NA,TRBV5-6,TRBJ1-2
CASGLGTGELFF,TGTGCCAGCGGCCTGGGGACCGGGGAGCTGTTTTTT,NA,NA,TRBV6-1,TRBJ2-2
CASRRGTYYTDTQYF,TGTGCCAGCAGACGCGGGACTTACTACACAGATACGCAGTATTTT,NA,NA,TRBV28,TRBJ2-3
CASSSRTSGRFPGELFF,TGTGCCAGCAGCTCCCGGACTAGCGGGAGATTTCCCGGGGAGCTGTTTTTT,TRBD2,NA,TRBV7-9,TRBJ2-2
CASSGTSGVSYEQYF,TGTGCCAGCTCGGGGACTAGCGGCGTCTCCTACGAGCAGTACTTC,TRBD2,NA,TRBV18,TRBJ2-7
CASSQVRGSSTDTQYF,TGTGCCAGCAGCCAAGTACGGGGATCTAGCACAGATACGCAGTATTTT,NA,NA,TRBV14,TRBJ2-3
CASSADRGETQYF,TGTGCCAGCAGCGCGGACAGGGGAGAGACCCAGTACTTC,TRBD1,NA,TRBV5-6,TRBJ2-5
CASSPTLDSATNEKLFF,TGTGCCAGCAGTCCCACACTCGACAGTGCAACTAATGAAAAACTGTTTTTT,NA,NA,TRBV28,TRBJ1-4
CASSLRAGGGNEQFF,TGCGCCAGCAGCTTGCGAGCGGGGGGAGGTAATGAGCAGTTCTTC,TRBD2,NA,TRBV5-1,TRBJ2-1
CASSIRLAGIYEQYF,TGTGCCAGTAGTATCCGACTAGCGGGGATTTACGAGCAGTACTTC,TRBD2,large,TRBV19,TRBJ2-7
CASSPYGTGNTEAFF,TGCGCCAGCAGCCCGTACGGGACAGGGAACACTGAAGCTTTCTTT,TRBD1,NA,TRBV5-1,TRBJ1-1
CASSYSDSSVTEAFF,TGTGCCAGCAGTTACTCGGACAGTTCGGTCACTGAAGCTTTCTTT,NA,NA,TRBV6-5,TRBJ1-1
CASSLGAVSPLHF,TGTGCCAGCAGCTTGGGTGCGGTTTCACCCCTCCACTTT,NA,NA,TRBV5-6,TRBJ1-6
CATSRDVGGETQYF,TGTGCCACCAGCAGAGACGTAGGGGGAGAGACCCAGTACTTC,NA,NA,TRBV15,TRBJ2-5
CASSQDVGQGNTEAFF,TGCGCCAGCAGCCAAGATGTTGGGCAGGGGAACACTGAAGCTTTCTTT,NA,NA,TRBV4-1,TRBJ1-1
CASSSDGDNEQFF,TGTGCCAGCAGCTCGGACGGAGACAATGAGCAGTTCTTC,NA,NA,TRBV9,TRBJ2-1
CASSLGPFNEKLFF,TGTGCCAGCAGCTTAGGGCCCTTTAATGAAAAACTGTTTTTT,NA,NA,TRBV7-2,TRBJ1-4
CASSYPPGTGKGYTF,TGTGCCAGCAGTTACCCTCCTGGGACAGGGAAGGGCTACACCTTC,TRBD1,few,TRBV6-5,TRBJ1-2
CASSFGGTEAFF,TGTGCCAGCAGCTTCGGGGGCACTGAAGCTTTCTTT,NA,NA,TRBV5-4,TRBJ1-1
CASSPLAGRDNEQFF,TGTGCCAGCAGCCCTCTAGCGGGGAGGGATAATGAGCAGTTCTTC,TRBD2,NA,TRBV5-5,TRBJ2-1
CASSYSPSGGAREQFF,TGTGCCAGCAGTTACTCTCCTAGCGGGGGGGCCCGTGAGCAGTTCTTC,TRBD2,few,TRBV6-5,TRBJ2-1
CASSLGVGLGDHTEAFF,TGTGCCAGCAGCTTGGGAGTGGGTCTAGGGGACCACACTGAAGCTTTCTTT,NA,NA,TRBV5-4,TRBJ1-1
CASSPDPTGYYEQYF,TGCGCCAGCAGCCCAGACCCGACAGGGTACTACGAGCAGTACTTC,TRBD1,NA,TRBV4-1,TRBJ2-7
CASSPHPYANTDTQYF,TGTGCCAGCAGCCCCCACCCGTACGCCAACACAGATACGCAGTATTTT,NA,NA,TRBV9,TRBJ2-3
CASSWAGVTDTQYF,TGTGCCAGCAGTTGGGCTGGTGTCACAGATACGCAGTATTTT,NA,NA,TRBV28,TRBJ2-3
CASSQEIGGILPLHF,TGCGCCAGCAGCCAAGAGATAGGGGGCATCTTACCCCTCCACTTT,TRBD1,once,TRBV4-3,TRBJ1-6
CASSHARETGRAFF,TGTGCCAGCAGCCACGCGAGGGAGACGGGCAGAGCTTTCTTT,NA,NA,TRBV11-2,TRBJ1-1
CASSLRAPGYTGELFF,TGTGCCAGCAGTTTACGGGCCCCGGGATACACCGGGGAGCTGTTTTTT,NA,NA,TRBV27,TRBJ2-2
CASSYSQDSNYGYTF,TGTGCCAGCAGTTACTCACAGGACTCTAACTATGGCTACACCTTC,NA,NA,TRBV6-6,TRBJ1-2
CASSIGQGISGANVLTF,TGTGCCAGCAGCATAGGACAGGGAATCTCTGGGGCCAACGTCCTGACTTTC,TRBD1,NA,TRBV9,TRBJ2-6
CASSLAQEGEKLFF,TGTGCCAGCAGCTTGGCACAGGAAGGCGAAAAACTGTTTTTT,NA,NA,TRBV5-6,TRBJ1-4
CASSLQSTGDHEQYF,TGTGCCAGCAGTTTACAATCGACAGGGGACCACGAGCAGTACTTC,TRBD1,NA,TRBV27,TRBJ2-7
CASSWTGGHTEAFF,TGTGCCAGCAGTTGGACAGGGGGCCACACTGAAGCTTTCTTT,TRBD1,few,TRBV27,TRBJ1-1
CASSKTQRHLQETQYF,TGTGCCAGCAGTAAAACCCAGCGACACCTCCAAGAGACCCAGTACTTC,NA,NA,TRBV27,TRBJ2-5
CASLPTGLQYNEQFF,TGTGCCAGCTTGCCAACGGGACTCCAATACAATGAGCAGTTCTTC,NA,NA,TRBV7-9,TRBJ2-1
CASSESKRGETQYF,TGCGCCAGCAGTGAGTCGAAGAGGGGGGAGACCCAGTACTTC,NA,NA,TRBV10-2,TRBJ2-5
CASSPDRGPYNEQFF,TGTGCCAGCAGCCCTGACAGGGGCCCCTACAATGAGCAGTTCTTC,TRBD1,NA,TRBV7-8,TRBJ2-1
CASSRLAGYNEQFF,TGTGCCAGCAGCCGTTTAGCGGGATACAATGAGCAGTTCTTC,TRBD2,NA,TRBV7-2,TRBJ2-1